Here is one T cell receptor (beta chain) with its context. This record belongs to a study of blood T cell repertoires in COVID-19. Study summary: The samples span acute and convalescent COVID-19 from the United States, Italy and Spain. The analysed material was cDNA or gDNA that came from T cells, B-cell-depleted T cells, or PBMCs.

Germline CDR1 reads SGHDT; CDR2 reads YYEEEE. The CDR3 runs to 16 residues. V lost 2 bases, J lost 5 bases, and 16 bases lay in between. Original data processing: Scientists estimated how many nucleated cells there were by amplifying reference gene primers. Here immunoSEQ multiplex PCR was the method, and the copy in TCRdb shows in-frame clones only, minus some. V and J calls and clone size follow that table, whereas D and trimming were derived from the DNA. Found here are about 260,000 clones, about 85% of them singletons; the top ten hold under 5.5%. This TCR derives from a man aged 55 to 70 with acute or convalescent COVID-19. Sequences were obtained from peripheral blood. The chain joins TRBV5-6 to TRBJ1-4; D may be TRBD1 (5 bases). CDR3 protein: CASSFRSPGANEKLFF. CDR3 in DNA: TGTGCCAGCAGCTTCAGGTCTCCTGGGGCCAATGAAAAACTGTTTTTT. The full variable domain, with the rest looked up from reference TRBV5-6 and TRBJ1-4, is DAGVTQSPTHLIKTRGQQVTLRCSPKSGHDTVSWYQQALGQGPQFIFQYYEEEERQRGNFPDRFSGHQFPNYSSELNVNALLLGDSALYLCASSFRSPGANEKLFFGSGTQLSVL.